The rows below give T cell receptor beta chains drawn from one sample of a study of T cell repertoires in cytomegalovirus infection. A single record per CDR3 protein comes from TCRdb applying MiXCR to the reads. Here the sample spans 310,000 or so distinct CDR3 sequences, 25% being singletons. For these receptors, no antigen is known. The source was cultured PBMCs, collected from culture after CMV antigen stimulation. The receptors derive from a human donor in good health (CMV status not recorded). Some clones in this sample may be carry-over from other donors' samples. Both conserved end residues are part of each CDR3. The D gene is left open where the match is weak. The size field is filled for only some rows; it gives once, few, many or a size class.

CDR3aa,CDR3nt,v_gene,abundance,len,j_gene,d_gene
CASSPVGQGPYEQYF,TGTGCCAGCAGTCCAGTGGGACAGGGTCCTTACGAGCAGTACTTC,TRBV12-3/TRBV12-4,few,15,TRBJ2-7,TRBD1
CASSQGPGGLAGNTIYF,TGCGCCAGCAGCCAAGGTCCGGGGGGCCTTGCTGGAAACACCATATATTTT,TRBV4-3,.,17,TRBJ1-3,.
CASSLSISPTDTQYF,TGTGCCAGCAGCTTATCGATTAGTCCCACAGATACGCAGTATTTT,TRBV7-2,.,15,TRBJ2-3,.
CASSSWGADTQYF,TGTGCCAGCAGCTCTTGGGGAGCAGATACGCAGTATTTT,TRBV7-2,many,13,TRBJ2-3,.
CASSSRGNPEAFF,TGTGCCAGCAGCTCACGGGGGAATCCTGAAGCTTTCTTT,TRBV7-9,few,13,TRBJ1-1,.
CASSQASTAVYEQFF,TGCGCCAGCAGCCAAGCATCAACCGCCGTCTATGAGCAGTTCTTC,TRBV4-3,.,15,TRBJ2-1,.
CASRPRLAAQETQYF,TGCGCCAGCAGGCCTAGACTAGCGGCACAAGAGACCCAGTACTTC,TRBV4-3,.,15,TRBJ2-5,TRBD2
CASSLGGAENEQFF,TGCGCCAGCAGCCTCGGGGGAGCTGAGAATGAGCAGTTCTTC,TRBV5-1,few,14,TRBJ2-1,.
CASSYLDIQYF,TGTGCCAGCAGTTACTTGGACATTCAGTACTTC,TRBV6-2/TRBV6-3,few,11,TRBJ2-4,.
CASRTPGQGRSYEQYF,TGTGCCAGCAGGACCCCGGGGCAGGGAAGGTCCTACGAGCAGTACTTC,TRBV6-6,.,16,TRBJ2-7,.
CSVTVLGEAFF,TGCAGCGTTACAGTCCTGGGGGAAGCTTTCTTT,TRBV29-1,few,11,TRBJ1-1,.
CASSPRGDRGYFLAEAFF,TGTGCCAGCAGCCCGCGAGGGGACAGGGGATATTTCTTGGCTGAAGCTTTCTTT,TRBV5-4,.,18,TRBJ1-1,TRBD1
CASSPELAGRSYEQYF,TGTGCCAGCAGCCCGGAACTAGCGGGTCGCTCCTACGAGCAGTACTTC,TRBV7-2,many,16,TRBJ2-7,TRBD2
CASRAAYSYNEQFF,TGTGCCAGCAGGGCGGCCTACTCCTACAATGAGCAGTTCTTC,TRBV6-5,.,14,TRBJ2-1,.
CASSQVGRNEQFF,TGCGCCAGCAGCCAAGTAGGGAGGAATGAGCAGTTCTTC,TRBV4-3,.,13,TRBJ2-1,.
CASRSGLAEGRKQFF,TGTGCCAGCAGATCCGGACTAGCGGAGGGGAGGAAGCAGTTCTTC,TRBV5-6,few,15,TRBJ2-1,TRBD2
CASSFLQGSEQFF,TGTGCCAGCAGCTTCCTCCAGGGGAGTGAGCAGTTCTTC,TRBV7-8,many,13,TRBJ2-1,.
CASSRIQNTEAFF,TGTGCCAGCAGCCGTATACAGAACACTGAAGCTTTCTTT,TRBV6-2/TRBV6-3,few,13,TRBJ1-1,.
CASSLMTGRQETQYF,TGTGCCAGCAGCTTAATGACAGGGAGGCAAGAGACCCAGTACTTC,TRBV7-2,many,15,TRBJ2-5,.
CASSQDHAQGGHYGYTF,TGCGCCAGCAGCCAAGACCACGCCCAGGGGGGTCACTATGGCTACACCTTC,TRBV4-3,.,17,TRBJ1-2,TRBD1
CASLGTSGRSYNEQFF,TGTGCCAGCCTCGGGACTAGCGGGAGAAGCTACAATGAGCAGTTCTTC,TRBV28,.,16,TRBJ2-1,TRBD2
CSASPGLQMETQYF,TGCAGTGCGAGCCCGGGACTACAAATGGAGACCCAGTACTTC,TRBV20-1,.,14,TRBJ2-5,TRBD2
CASSFNAGVSGNTIYF,TGTGCCAGCAGCTTTAATGCGGGTGTGAGTGGAAACACCATATATTTT,TRBV7-2,many,16,TRBJ1-3,.
CSVTDNYGYTF,TGCAGCGTTACAGATAACTATGGCTACACCTTC,TRBV29-1,.,11,TRBJ1-2,.
CASSQPKQGWETEAFF,TGTGCCAGTAGCCAACCCAAACAGGGGTGGGAAACTGAAGCTTTCTTT,TRBV19,.,16,TRBJ1-1,TRBD1
CAISAVATALLSEQFF,TGTGCCATCAGTGCTGTTGCGACAGCGCTATTGAGTGAGCAGTTCTTC,TRBV10-3,.,16,TRBJ2-1,.
CASSQDSDNEQFF,TGTGCCAGCAGCCAAGACAGTGACAATGAGCAGTTCTTC,TRBV5-6,many,13,TRBJ2-1,.
CASSQDRSVRGTQYF,TGCGCCAGCAGCCAAGATCGTTCAGTCCGGGGGACCCAGTACTTC,TRBV4-3,.,15,TRBJ2-5,.